The clone carrying this TCR beta chain was seen once. Antigen unknown. No patient escaped relapse after autologous stem cell transplantation, and brentuximab vedotin exposure varied. Method: immunoSEQ multiplex PCR; TCRdb's copy keeps in-frame clones and lacks some. This sample has about 110,000 clones, with roughly nine tenths found just once. The V segment lost 0 bases and the J segment 3 bases; nucleotides outside the gene matches: 8. This CDR3 has 16 residues. Looked up from germline, CDR1 is LGHNA and CDR2 is YSLEER. This sample was included in a study of PD-1 blockade in classical Hodgkin lymphoma. General observations from the study: Reasons behind the repertoire differences stay unclear, perhaps disease activity or earlier therapy. Newly diagnosed patients were said to have less baseline TCR diversity than healthy donors did.

The source was peripheral blood mononuclear cells (PBMCs), collected before the second cycle of nivolumab. The V call is TRBV4-3, the J call TRBJ2-7; TRBD2 aligns across 7 bases. This clonotype originated in a human donor with classical Hodgkin lymphoma. CDR3 in amino acids: CASSQDRWGGSYEQYF. CDR3 DNA: TGCGCCAGCAGCCAAGATCGGTGGGGCGGGAGCTACGAGCAGTACTTC.